Listed below are T cell receptor beta chains from one sample, sequenced in a study of cytomegalovirus exposure and HLA in healthy donors. Data came from immunoSEQ multiplex PCR; TCRdb stores just in-frame clones and leaves some out. The sample has 180,000 or so clones, around 80% seen once. The sample was PBMCs. These receptors originate from a man aged 18 to 30 in good health and CMV-seronegative. Both conserved end residues are part of each CDR3. The D gene is left open where the match is weak. Part of the rows lack a size; the others show once, few, many or a class for expanded clones.

j_call v_call clone_size d_call cdr3_aa cdr3_nt
TRBJ2-3 TRBV7-3 once TRBD2 CASSQSGRLSDTQYF TGTGCCAGCAGCCAGAGCGGGAGGTTGTCAGATACGCAGTATTTT
TRBJ1-1 TRBV30 - - CAWSGPYPNTEAFF TGTGCCTGGAGTGGGCCATATCCGAACACTGAAGCTTTCTTT
TRBJ1-1 TRBV4-3 - TRBD1 CASRPGTGNTEAFF TGCGCCAGCAGACCCGGGACAGGGAACACTGAAGCTTTCTTT
TRBJ1-4 TRBV4-2 - - CASSQPGGGDALRDNEKLFF TGTGCCAGCAGCCAGCCAGGAGGGGGGGACGCCCTACGTGATAATGAAAAACTGTTTTTT
TRBJ2-5 TRBV29-1 few - CSVVSSVETQYF TGCAGCGTGGTCTCTAGCGTGGAGACCCAGTACTTC
TRBJ1-2 TRBV5-1 few TRBD1 CASSPRQGVRYGYTF TGCGCCAGCAGCCCCCGACAGGGGGTAAGGTATGGCTACACCTTC
TRBJ2-7 TRBV4-2 few TRBD1 CASSQPGTGAPSDEQYF TGTGCCAGCAGCCAACCCGGGACAGGGGCACCCAGCGACGAGCAGTACTTC
TRBJ1-1 TRBV27 - TRBD1 CASSWGTGGHTEAFF TGTGCCAGCAGTTGGGGGACAGGCGGGCACACTGAAGCTTTCTTT
TRBJ1-5 TRBV4-1 - TRBD1 CASSPSGGQAGDQHF TGCGCCAGCAGCCCCTCAGGAGGACAGGCCGGGGACCAGCATTTT
TRBJ1-5 TRBV27 - - CASSSNGHLNQPQHF TGTGCCAGCAGTTCGAATGGACACCTTAATCAGCCCCAGCATTTT
TRBJ1-4 TRBV13 - - CASSSHRVTNEKLFF TGTGCCAGCAGCTCTCACAGGGTGACTAATGAAAAACTGTTTTTT
TRBJ1-3 TRBV7-2 - - CASSKRGGESGNTIYF TGTGCCAGCAGCAAAAGGGGGGGAGAGTCTGGAAACACCATATATTTT
TRBJ2-5 TRBV12-5 - - CASGEGGLRGETQYF TGTGCTAGTGGCGAAGGGGGTCTCAGGGGAGAGACCCAGTACTTC
TRBJ2-5 TRBV20-1 - - CSARAGETQYF TGCAGTGCTAGGGCGGGAGAGACCCAGTACTTC
TRBJ1-1 TRBV9 - TRBD1 CASSGGTGAKANTEAFF TGTGCCAGCAGCGGGGGGACAGGGGCGAAAGCGAACACTGAAGCTTTCTTT
TRBJ2-7 TRBV7-9 - - CSSSSPGTTYEQYF TGTTCCAGCAGCTCCCCGGGAACTACCTACGAGCAGTACTTC
TRBJ2-2 TRBV27 few TRBD2 CASSPEGLVIGELFF TGTGCCAGCAGCCCCGAGGGACTAGTAATCGGGGAGCTGTTTTTT
TRBJ1-2 TRBV15 - TRBD1 CATSIFQGANYGYTF TGTGCCACCAGCATATTCCAGGGGGCTAACTATGGCTACACCTTC
TRBJ1-5 TRBV18 once - CASSDTISNQPQHF TGTGCCAGCTCGGACACCATTAGCAATCAGCCCCAGCATTTT
TRBJ2-1 TRBV5-1 once TRBD2 CASGVYGRTNEQFF TGCGCCAGCGGAGTGTACGGGAGGACCAATGAGCAGTTCTTC
TRBJ1-6 TRBV2 - TRBD1 CASKGGQGVNSPLHF TGTGCCAGCAAAGGGGGACAGGGAGTAAATTCACCCCTCCACTTT
TRBJ2-7 TRBV30 - TRBD2 CAWRSGGALTFSYEQYF TGTGCCTGGAGATCCGGGGGGGCCTTAACCTTCTCCTACGAGCAGTACTTC